These 18 T cell receptor beta chains came from one sample sequenced in a study of T cells after somatic rescue of genetic block. TCRdb's copy holds only in-frame clones and misses some; the assay was immunoSEQ multiplex PCR. The sample has approximately 78,000 clones, roughly 88% seen once; the top ten hold about 3%. The sequencing input was peripheral blood mononuclear cells (PBMCs). All receptors derive from a man between 25 and 39 years old.

V gene TRBV19 combines with J gene TRBJ2-3, with 12 bases lining up with TRBD2. The CDR3 extends over 16 amino acids. From germline, CDR1 is LNHDA and CDR2 SQIVND (reference sequence). J gave up 7 bases and V 6 bases, and 11 bases lay outside the gene matches. CDR3: CASRAASGGARNTQYF. The CDR3 nucleotides read TGTGCCAGTAGGGCCGCTAGCGGGGGGGCCAGGAATACGCAGTATTTT. Looking up the rest from reference TRBV19 and TRBJ2-3 gives the full variable domain: DGGITQSPKYLFRKEGQNVTLSCEQNLNHDAMYWYRQDPGQGLRLIYYSQIVNDFQKGDIAEGYSVSREKKESFPLTVTSAQKNPTAFYLCASRAASGGARNTQYFGPGTRLTVL.

The rearrangement joins TRBV7-2 to TRBJ1-5; unclear D gene. Looked up from germline, CDR1 is SGHTA and CDR2 is FQGNSA. V lost 2 bases and J lost 0, with 8 bases in between. The length of the CDR3 is 15 residues. Written as DNA, the CDR3 is TGTGCCAGCAGCTTAACCCATTATAGCAATCAGCCCCAGCATTTT. It encodes CASSLTHYSNQPQHF.

The CDR3 loop reads CASSSDPTNSYEQYF. The DNA of the CDR3 is TGTGCCAGCAGCTCGGACCCGACAAACTCCTACGAGCAGTACTTC. The chain links TRBV5-4 to TRBJ2-7; D is unclear. Looked up from germline, CDR1 is SGHNT and CDR2 is YYREEE (reference sequence). The CDR3 contains 15 residues. V gave up 3 bases and J gave up 0 bases, with 13 bases separating them.

This clone was detected once. The chain couples TRBV7-2 to TRBJ1-5, with D possibly being TRBD1 (6 bases). The CDR3 sequence is 16 residues long. Trimming shortened V by 5 bases and J by 2 bases, and 16 bases separated the two germline ends. Looked up from germline, CDR1 is SGHTA and CDR2 is FQGNSA. CDR3 nucleotide sequence: TGTGCCAGCAGCAAAACAGGGCAAGGTCGCAATCAGCCCCAGCATTTT. Amino acids: CASSKTGQGRNQPQHF.

This sequence joins TRBV5-1 and TRBJ1-4; D is perhaps TRBD1 (5 bases). Per the germline V gene, CDR1 is SGHRS and CDR2 is YFSETQ. CDR3 size: 14 residues. V was shortened by 4 bases and J by 8 bases, with 15 bases between the two germline ends. The CDR3 protein is CASSPSTAGEKLFF. The CDR3 nucleotides are TGCGCCAGCAGCCCCTCGACAGCTGGGGAAAAACTGTTTTTT.

The CDR3: CASSLAGSYNEQFF. Written as DNA, the CDR3 is TGTGCCAGCAGTTTAGCGGGATCCTACAATGAGCAGTTCTTC. V is TRBV6-5 and J is TRBJ2-1, with 8 bases lining up with TRBD2. The CDR3 extends over 14 amino acids. Trimming at V came to 4 bases and at J to 1 base, leaving 0 bases not matched to a gene. From germline, CDR1 is MNHEY and CDR2 SVGAGI.

CDR3 in amino acids: CASSSGTFGGYTF. The CDR3 coding sequence is TGTGCCAGCAGCTCTGGGACGTTCGGCGGCTACACCTTC. The rearrangement uses TRBV7-9 and TRBJ1-2; the D gene is possibly TRBD1 (5 bases). The CDR3 runs to 13 residues. With 4 bases removed from V and 8 bases from J, the gap between germline ends came to 14 bases. The germline gives CDR1 SEHNR, CDR2 FQNEAQ (reference sequence).

The chain employs TRBV19 and TRBJ2-5, with 9 bases that match TRBD1. V shed 6 bases and J 2 bases; nucleotides not matched to a gene: 4. The CDR3 extends over 14 amino acids. Per germline, CDR1 LNHDA and CDR2 SQIVND (reference sequence). DNA for the CDR3: TGTGCCAGTAGAGGGACAGGGCTACAAGAGACCCAGTACTTC. This gives the protein CASRGTGLQETQYF. The entire variable domain, with the rest obtained from reference TRBV19 and TRBJ2-5, is as follows: DGGITQSPKYLFRKEGQNVTLSCEQNLNHDAMYWYRQDPGQGLRLIYYSQIVNDFQKGDIAEGYSVSREKKESFPLTVTSAQKNPTAFYLCASRGTGLQETQYFGPGTRLLVL.

This clone is a singleton in its sample. The genes are TRBV11-2 and TRBJ2-1; 11 nucleotides align to TRBD2. The V gene's germline CDR1 is SGHAT and CDR2 FQNNGV. This CDR3 is built from 16 residues. Unmatched junction bases numbered 2, after V lost 3 bases and J lost 1 base. The DNA of the CDR3 is TGTGCCAGCAGCTTCTCTAGCGGGGGGTCCTACAATGAGCAGTTCTTC. Protein: CASSFSSGGSYNEQFF.

The chain is built from TRBV5-1 and TRBJ2-7; 8 bases align to TRBD1. The CDR3 totals 13 residues. CDR1 is SGHRS, CDR2 YFSETQ, per germline. The trim removed 7 bases at V and 3 bases at J, leaving 6 bases unmatched. The CDR3 spells CASGLDRDYEQYF. In DNA, the CDR3 is TGCGCCAGCGGATTGGACAGGGACTACGAGCAGTACTTC. The variable domain in full, completed from reference TRBV5-1 and TRBJ2-7, reads KAGVTQTPRYLIKTRGQQVTLSCSPISGHRSVSWYQQTPGQGLQFLFEYFSETQRNKGNFPGRFSGRQFSNSRSEMNVSTLELGDSALYLCASGLDRDYEQYFGPGTRLTVT.

Here the CDR3 reads CATGNTEAFF. In DNA, the CDR3 is TGTGCCACCGGGAACACTGAAGCTTTCTTT. The gene calls are TRBV28 and TRBJ1-1; no reliable D call. Germline values: CDR1 MDHEN, CDR2 SYDVKM. The V gene lost 10 bases and the J gene lost 1 base, with 4 bases spanning the gap. This CDR3 contains 10 residues.

The chain has TRBV11-2 and TRBJ1-5; 9 positions match TRBD1. Germline V lookup: CDR1 SGHAT, CDR2 FQNNGV. This CDR3 has 16 amino acids. Germline trimming cut 1 base from V and 2 bases from J; bases unmatched to any gene: 3. The CDR3, as DNA: TGTGCCAGCAGCTTAGGGGACAGGGTGGGCAATCAGCCCCAGCATTTT. Its protein product is CASSLGDRVGNQPQHF.

This chain uses TRBV14 with TRBJ2-3, with 9 bases that match TRBD2. J lost 6 bases, V lost 0 bases, and 10 bases had no gene match. The V gene's germline CDR1 is SGHDN and CDR2 FVKESK. The CDR3 is made up of 17 amino acids. CDR3: CASSQDRRGGRRDTQYF. The DNA for the CDR3 is TGTGCCAGCAGCCAAGATCGGCGGGGGGGCCGTCGTGATACGCAGTATTTT.

The chain has TRBV18 and TRBJ1-2, with 7 bases aligning to TRBD1. The CDR3 spans 14 residues. CDR1 is KGHSH and CDR2 is LQKENI in the germline V gene. Germline trimming cut 5 bases from V and 4 bases from J; bases unmatched to any gene: 7. CDR3 in amino acids: CASSSTTGPYGYTF. Here the CDR3 DNA reads TGTGCCAGCTCATCGACGACAGGGCCCTATGGCTACACCTTC.

This clone was recorded many times. V usage is TRBV2 and J usage is TRBJ1-6, with D uncertain. The germline V gene has CDR1 SNHLY and CDR2 FYNNEI. The CDR3 runs 15 residues. Trimming took off 8 bases at V and 7 bases at J, with 18 bases between the two ends. The CDR3 loop is CASHRHEGGNSPLHF. DNA for the CDR3: TGTGCCAGCCACCGGCACGAGGGTGGAAATTCACCCCTCCACTTT.

CDR3 residues: CASSSHAPKYF. CDR3 DNA sequence: TGTGCCAGCAGTTCCCACGCCCCCAAGTACTTC. The chain uses TRBV28 and TRBJ2-5; D is uncertain. Germline-derived CDR1 and CDR2 are MDHEN and SYDVKM. V shed 4 bases and J shed 12 bases, with 12 bases lying between them. The CDR3 consists of 11 residues. Looking up the rest from reference TRBV28 and TRBJ2-5 gives the full variable domain: DVKVTQSSRYLVKRTGEKVFLECVQDMDHENMFWYRQDPGLGLRLIYFSYDVKMKEKGDIPEGYSVSREKKERFSLILESASTNQTSMYLCASSSHAPKYFGPGTRLLVL.

The chain links TRBV11-3 to TRBJ2-3; no definite D call. V was clipped by 3 bases and J by 2 bases, with 3 bases between them. Germline CDR1 SGHNT, CDR2 YENEEA. The CDR3 spans 12 residues. The CDR3 is CASSFATDTQYF. CDR3 sequence (DNA): TGTGCCAGCAGCTTTGCCACAGATACGCAGTATTTT.

The chain has TRBV15 and TRBJ1-2; no reliable D call. The V end lost 1 base, the J end lost 3 bases, and 15 bases lay between the germline ends. The CDR3 is 16 residues long. CDR1 is LNHNV and CDR2 is YYDKDF in the germline V gene (reference sequence). For the CDR3, the DNA is TGTGCCACCAGCAGAGCGGGAACAGCGAACCACTATGGCTACACCTTC. Encoded protein: CATSRAGTANHYGYTF.